The rows below give T cell receptor beta chains drawn from one sample of a study of Ad26.COV2.S vaccination and SARS-CoV-2 variants. Only in-frame clones appear in the TCRdb table, and some are missing; sequencing was by immunoSEQ multiplex PCR. The top ten clones hold over 1.3% of a sample with roughly 700,000 clones, around 90% of them seen once. The sequencing used peripheral blood, collected in a trial of Ad26.COV2.S vaccine versus placebo. The receptors derive from a person aged 18-65 years who received the Ad26.COV2.S COVID-19 vaccine or a placebo. CDR3s include the opening cysteine and the closing phenylalanine or tryptophan. A D gene is named only where the DNA matches it firmly. The size entry is marked missing in some rows and otherwise reads once, few, many or a size class.

j_gene: TRBJ1-5
len: 14
d_gene: .
v_gene: TRBV2
abundance: .
CDR3aa: CASSEAGRNQPQHF
CDR3nt: TGTGCCAGCAGTGAAGCCGGGAGGAATCAGCCCCAGCATTTT

j_gene: TRBJ2-1
len: 12
d_gene: .
v_gene: TRBV15
abundance: .
CDR3aa: CATSGVFNEQFF
CDR3nt: TGTGCCACCAGCGGGGTTTTCAATGAGCAGTTCTTC

j_gene: TRBJ1-1
len: 11
d_gene: .
v_gene: TRBV5-6
abundance: once
CDR3aa: CASSLNQEAFF
CDR3nt: TGTGCCAGCAGCTTGAACCAGGAAGCTTTCTTT

j_gene: TRBJ2-1
len: 12
d_gene: .
v_gene: TRBV27
abundance: .
CDR3aa: CASSLSRGEQFF
CDR3nt: TGTGCCAGCAGTTTATCGAGGGGTGAGCAGTTCTTC

j_gene: TRBJ2-3
len: 18
d_gene: TRBD2
v_gene: TRBV2
abundance: .
CDR3aa: CASSEERSGGPGSDTQYF
CDR3nt: TGTGCCAGCAGTGAGGAGCGGTCGGGAGGGCCAGGGTCAGATACGCAGTATTTT

j_gene: TRBJ2-5
len: 17
d_gene: .
v_gene: TRBV11-2
abundance: .
CDR3aa: CASSPQVGGGIRETQYF
CDR3nt: TGTGCCAGCAGCCCCCAAGTGGGGGGGGGCATTCGAGAGACCCAGTACTTC

j_gene: TRBJ1-2
len: 16
d_gene: .
v_gene: TRBV30
abundance: .
CDR3aa: CAWSVTAYGAFRGYTF
CDR3nt: TGTGCCTGGAGTGTTACAGCCTACGGGGCGTTCAGGGGCTACACCTTC

j_gene: TRBJ2-7
len: 14
d_gene: .
v_gene: TRBV11-3
abundance: .
CDR3aa: CASSLAEGPYEQYF
CDR3nt: TGTGCCAGCAGCTTAGCGGAGGGGCCCTACGAGCAGTACTTC

j_gene: TRBJ2-3
len: 16
d_gene: TRBD1
v_gene: TRBV4-1
abundance: .
CDR3aa: CASSQSGQGSTDTQYF
CDR3nt: TGCGCCAGCAGCCAGTCTGGACAGGGGAGTACAGATACGCAGTATTTT

j_gene: TRBJ2-7
len: 14
d_gene: TRBD1
v_gene: TRBV7-9
abundance: .
CDR3aa: CATDGTGVSYEQYF
CDR3nt: TGTGCCACCGATGGGACAGGGGTCTCCTACGAGCAGTACTTC

j_gene: TRBJ2-7
len: 13
d_gene: .
v_gene: TRBV14
abundance: .
CDR3aa: CASSQVGYDEQYF
CDR3nt: TGTGCCAGCAGCCAAGTGGGGTACGACGAGCAGTACTTC

j_gene: TRBJ1-1
len: 15
d_gene: TRBD1
v_gene: TRBV7-9
abundance: once
CDR3aa: CASSIAGTGNTEAFF
CDR3nt: TGTGCCAGCAGCATCGCCGGGACAGGGAACACTGAAGCTTTCTTT

j_gene: TRBJ1-1
len: 14
d_gene: .
v_gene: TRBV25-1
abundance: .
CDR3aa: CASSDSRGYTEAFF
CDR3nt: TGTGCCAGCAGTGACAGTAGGGGGTACACTGAAGCTTTCTTT

j_gene: TRBJ2-7
len: 13
d_gene: TRBD1
v_gene: TRBV4-2
abundance: .
CDR3aa: CASGTGGWYEQYF
CDR3nt: TGTGCCAGTGGGACAGGGGGGTGGTACGAGCAGTACTTC